This T cell receptor (beta chain) was found in a study of T-cell memory formation after mild COVID-19. Study outcomes and limitations: Among contracting clones, CD4+ were mainly CM/EM and CD8+ enriched in EMRA.

This clonotype was seen many times. The target antigen is unknown. The CDR3 is 15 amino acids. The ends lost 1 base at V and 7 bases at J; junction bases unmatched: 4. Germline V gene lookup returns CDR1 KGHSH and CDR2 LQKENI. TCRdb redid the calling of the 5' RACE reads with MiXCR, one entry per CDR3 protein. The table shows 210,000 or so distinct CDR3 sequences, with roughly 10% occurring only once. The genes are TRBV18 and TRBJ2-1, with 10 bases identical to TRBD2. The sample was PBMCs or a T cell subset sorted from them (not recorded which). This sequence was found in a man between 18 and 35 years old who had mild COVID-19 (a few samples of this study predate the infection). Cell type and time point are not known. The CDR3 nucleotides read TGTGCCAGCTCACCACTGCCAGCGGGGGGGAATGAGCAGTTCTTC. This encodes CASSPLPAGGNEQFF.